The rows below give T cell receptor beta chains drawn from one sample of a study of shared clonotypes between healthy human individuals. TCRdb's table, derived via immunoSEQ multiplex PCR, lists solely in-frame clones and lacks some. The sample holds some 2.3 million clones; more than 85% are singletons and the top ten take approximately 0.4%. The specimen was naive CD4+ T cells from PBMCs. Source of these receptors: a man younger than 35 in good health. Some clones in this sample may be carry-over from other donors' samples. Both conserved end residues are part of each CDR3. The order of the fields is clone size, V gene, J gene, CDR3 protein. Part of the rows lack a size; the others show once, few, many or a class for expanded clones.

>.|TRBV6-1|TRBJ2-5
CASSTQTGRQETQYF
>.|TRBV28|TRBJ2-3
CASSQGGTDTQYF
>.|TRBV19|TRBJ2-7
CASSISGGGSSYEQYF
>once|TRBV7-2|TRBJ1-3
CASSLVVGAGNTIYF
>.|TRBV4-2|TRBJ2-6
CASSLGQGRSNVLTF
>.|TRBV5-6|TRBJ2-1
CASSLKRSSSYNEQFF
>.|TRBV6-5|TRBJ1-2
CASSPMTLGDYGYTF
>.|TRBV2|TRBJ1-1
CASSSRGQNTEAFF
>.|TRBV5-1|TRBJ1-4
CASSLQQGAATNEKLFF
>.|TRBV23-1|TRBJ2-7
CASSQSGGDEIAGEVYEQYF
>.|TRBV20-1|.
CSAASSYEQYF
>.|TRBV27|TRBJ1-5
CASSLSGGRIQPQHF
>.|TRBV9|TRBJ2-1
CASSVGGLAGAYNEQFF
>once|TRBV7-9|TRBJ1-3
CASRSDSYSGNTIYF
>.|TRBV5-1|TRBJ1-1
CASSLGWGRKNTEAFF
>.|TRBV9|TRBJ2-3
CASSETASGGSDTQYF
>.|TRBV7-7|TRBJ2-7
CASSSLPTEEQYF
>once|TRBV27|TRBJ1-1
CASSLSPPVWGTEAFF
>once|TRBV5-4|TRBJ1-1
CASSLGRRNTEAFF
>.|TRBV5-4|TRBJ2-7
CASSLVGTTYEQYF
>.|TRBV29-1|TRBJ2-7
CSVARTGPTEQYF
>few|TRBV25-1|TRBJ1-2
CASSARDRAGYTF
>.|TRBV5-4|TRBJ2-3
CASTGQGPDTQYF
>.|TRBV2|TRBJ2-2
CASSRDTGELFF
>.|TRBV9|TRBJ2-2
CASSPEGAGRGTGELFF
>.|TRBV15|TRBJ2-3
CATAGGTDTQYF
>.|TRBV7-3|TRBJ1-5
CASSLSSHQPQHF
>.|TRBV29-1|TRBJ1-4
CSGQVSTNEKLFF
>once|TRBV19|TRBJ2-5
CASSIDSQETQYF
>.|TRBV5-1|TRBJ2-3
CASSLGQESDTQYF
>.|TRBV6-6|TRBJ2-5
CASSYGPGRRGETQYF
>.|TRBV6-5|TRBJ1-6
CASSYNKNSPLHF
>.|TRBV28|TRBJ2-7
CASSFAREGSHEQYF
>once|TRBV7-6|TRBJ2-5
CASSLILSAGLQETQYF
>.|TRBV5-4|TRBJ2-5
CASSPRTGEETQYF